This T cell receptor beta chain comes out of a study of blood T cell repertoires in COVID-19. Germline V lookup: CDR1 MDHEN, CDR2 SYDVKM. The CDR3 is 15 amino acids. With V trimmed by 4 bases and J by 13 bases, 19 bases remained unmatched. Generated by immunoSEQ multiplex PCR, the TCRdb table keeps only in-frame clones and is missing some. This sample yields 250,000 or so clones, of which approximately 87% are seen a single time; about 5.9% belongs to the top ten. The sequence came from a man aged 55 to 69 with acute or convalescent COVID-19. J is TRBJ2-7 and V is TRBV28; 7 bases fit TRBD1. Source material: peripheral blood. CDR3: CASSSPPDRSLGFYF. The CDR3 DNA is TGTGCCAGCAGTTCCCCCCCGGACAGGTCCCTCGGATTTTACTTC.